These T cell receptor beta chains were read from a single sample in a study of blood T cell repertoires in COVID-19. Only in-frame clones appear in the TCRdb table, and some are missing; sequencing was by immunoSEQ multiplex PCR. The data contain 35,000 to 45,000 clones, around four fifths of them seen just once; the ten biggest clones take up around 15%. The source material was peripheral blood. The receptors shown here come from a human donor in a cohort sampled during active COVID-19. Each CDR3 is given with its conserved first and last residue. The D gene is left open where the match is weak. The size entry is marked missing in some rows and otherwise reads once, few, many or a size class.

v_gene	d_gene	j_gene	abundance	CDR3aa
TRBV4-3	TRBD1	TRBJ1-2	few	CASSRSGTGVYGYTF
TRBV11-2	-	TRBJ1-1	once	CASSLFDTLNTEAFF
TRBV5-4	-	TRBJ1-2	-	CASSLAGGQGPGYGYTF
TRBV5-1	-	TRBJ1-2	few	CASSLDRAYGYTF
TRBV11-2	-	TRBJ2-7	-	CASSSPRGRAGEQYF
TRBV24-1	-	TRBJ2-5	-	CATSDFTTGETQYF
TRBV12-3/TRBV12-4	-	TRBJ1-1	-	CASSFGRNTEAFF
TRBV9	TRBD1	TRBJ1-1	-	CASSGGDRVESEAFF
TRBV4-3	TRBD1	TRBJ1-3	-	CASSQDSGQGNTIYF
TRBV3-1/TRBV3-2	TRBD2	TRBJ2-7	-	CASSQDLAGGGEQYF
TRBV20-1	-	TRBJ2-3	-	CSAPLDTQYF
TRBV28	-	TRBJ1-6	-	CASSSIRGNASPLHF
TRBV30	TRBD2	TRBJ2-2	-	CAWSGTTNTGELFF
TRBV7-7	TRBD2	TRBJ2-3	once	CASSPRAGGNTDTQYF
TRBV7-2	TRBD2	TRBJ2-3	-	CASSLATGGRTDTQYF
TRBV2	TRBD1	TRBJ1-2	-	CASNADRGPGYTF
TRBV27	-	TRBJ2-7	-	CASRGRGLSYEQYF
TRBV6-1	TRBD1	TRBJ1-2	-	CASSEYPTGDYGYTF
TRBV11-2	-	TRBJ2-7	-	CASSLWGVGSSYEQYF
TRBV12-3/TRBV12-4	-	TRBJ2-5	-	CASSLRRGETQYF
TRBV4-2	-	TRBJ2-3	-	CASSQEPGGLNTQYF
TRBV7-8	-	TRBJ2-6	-	CASSFGGNSGANVLTF
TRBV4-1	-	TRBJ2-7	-	CATKPGLGSYEQYF
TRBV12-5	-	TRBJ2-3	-	CASGPIRDTQYF
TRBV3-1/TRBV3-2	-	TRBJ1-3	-	CASSHGGTNTIYF
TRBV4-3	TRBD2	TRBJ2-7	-	CASSRSTGLAGETYEQYF
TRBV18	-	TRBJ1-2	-	CASSPPLNQARGYTF
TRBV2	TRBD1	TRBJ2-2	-	CASTDREATGELFF
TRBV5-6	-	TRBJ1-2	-	CASSLVRGQGKDYGYTF
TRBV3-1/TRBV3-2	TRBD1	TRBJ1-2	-	CASSPGQDVGYTF
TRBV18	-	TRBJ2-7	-	CASSLGESYEQYF
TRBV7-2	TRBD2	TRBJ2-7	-	CASSLDGLGAYEQYF
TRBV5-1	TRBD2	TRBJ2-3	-	CASSPEGRGGADTQYF
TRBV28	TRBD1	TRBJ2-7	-	CASSSGTVAYEQYF
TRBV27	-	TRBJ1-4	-	CATSIGEEKNEKLFF
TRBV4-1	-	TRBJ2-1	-	CASSQVGGDGREQFF
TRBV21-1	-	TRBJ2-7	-	CASSKGSGQGNHEQYF
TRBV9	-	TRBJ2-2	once	CASSVGVAGELFF
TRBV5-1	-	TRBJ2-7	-	CASSFKQGPYEQYF
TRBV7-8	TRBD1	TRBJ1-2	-	CASTSDGQGNYGYTF
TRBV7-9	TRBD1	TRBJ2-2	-	CASSSPGQGSTGELFF
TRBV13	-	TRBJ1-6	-	CASSLVAGAYNSPLHF
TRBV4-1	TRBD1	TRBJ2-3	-	CASSQDPGQGKYF